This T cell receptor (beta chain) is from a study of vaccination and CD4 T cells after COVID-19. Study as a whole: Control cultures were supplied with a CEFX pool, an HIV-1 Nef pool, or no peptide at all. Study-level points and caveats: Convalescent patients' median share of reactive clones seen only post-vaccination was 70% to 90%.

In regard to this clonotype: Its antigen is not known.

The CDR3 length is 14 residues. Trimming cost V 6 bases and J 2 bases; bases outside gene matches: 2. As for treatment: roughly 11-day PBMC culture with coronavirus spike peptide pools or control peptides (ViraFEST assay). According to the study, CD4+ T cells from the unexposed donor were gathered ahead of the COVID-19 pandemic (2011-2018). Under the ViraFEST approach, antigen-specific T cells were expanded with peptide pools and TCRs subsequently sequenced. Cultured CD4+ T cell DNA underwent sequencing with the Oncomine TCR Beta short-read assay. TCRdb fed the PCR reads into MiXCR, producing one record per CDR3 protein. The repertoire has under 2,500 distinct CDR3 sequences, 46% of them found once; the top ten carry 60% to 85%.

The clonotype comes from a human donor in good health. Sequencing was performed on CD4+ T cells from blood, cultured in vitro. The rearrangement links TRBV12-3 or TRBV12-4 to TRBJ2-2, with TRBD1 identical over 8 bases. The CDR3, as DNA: TGTGCCAGCAGCGGACAGGGAAACACCGGGGAGCTGTTTTTT. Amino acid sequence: CASSGQGNTGELFF.